A selection of T cell receptor beta chains follows, all from one sample in a study of blood T cell repertoires in COVID-19. Produced via immunoSEQ multiplex PCR; TCRdb's table is partial and in-frame only. The sample lists a few hundred thousand clones; over 75% were seen once. Sequencing used PBMCs or T cells enriched from blood (not recorded which). The receptors come from a man between 25 and 39 years old who had recovered from COVID-19. The CDR3 runs from the conserved cysteine through the conserved F or W. D genes are given only for firm matches. The size field is filled for only some rows; it gives once, few, many or a size class.

CDR3nt,CDR3aa,j_gene,v_gene,abundance,d_gene
TGCGCCAGCAGCCCCCGGACAGGGCCGGCCTGGGGCTACACCTTC,CASSPRTGPAWGYTF,TRBJ1-2,TRBV5-1,-,TRBD1
TGCGCCAGCAGCCAAAAAGTGAGCTCCTACAATGAGCAGTTCTTC,CASSQKVSSYNEQFF,TRBJ2-1,TRBV4-1,-,-
TGTGCCAGCTCACCACCGGTAGGGACAGGGAGCACCGGGGAGCTGTTTTTT,CASSPPVGTGSTGELFF,TRBJ2-2,TRBV18,few,TRBD1
TGCGCCAGCAGCTATACGGACAGTTTCAACACCGGGGAGCTGTTTTTT,CASSYTDSFNTGELFF,TRBJ2-2,TRBV5-1,-,-
TGTGCCAGCTCACCACGAGGGGGTAACAATCAGCCCCAGCATTTT,CASSPRGGNNQPQHF,TRBJ1-5,TRBV18,-,-
TGTGCCAGCAGCTTAGGGGCCGGTAGTGTTTCAACATATAACGAGCAGTACTTC,CASSLGAGSVSTYNEQYF,TRBJ2-7,TRBV7-8,-,-
TGTGCCAGCAGTTCTCCAGGACAGGGGGTGCCAAACATTCAGTACTTC,CASSSPGQGVPNIQYF,TRBJ2-4,TRBV28,-,TRBD1
TGCAGCGTTCAGCCGGGAACCGCCGGCTACACCTTC,CSVQPGTAGYTF,TRBJ1-2,TRBV29-1,-,-
TGCAGCGTTGCTGCGGGGAGCGATTCACCCCTCCACTTT,CSVAAGSDSPLHF,TRBJ1-6,TRBV29-1,-,-
TGTGCCAGCAGTTACGGGACAGTAAGTGAAGCTTTCTTT,CASSYGTVSEAFF,TRBJ1-1,TRBV6-5,-,TRBD1
TGTGCCTGGAGTGTGGGTCAGGGGGGTCTAAAAGAGACCCAGTACTTC,CAWSVGQGGLKETQYF,TRBJ2-5,TRBV30,-,-
TGCGCCAGCAGCTTGGTGGCAGGGGTTGGGACTGAAGCTTTCTTT,CASSLVAGVGTEAFF,TRBJ1-1,TRBV5-1,-,-
TGTGCCGCGGCTGGAACAACCCAGGAGACCCAGTACTTC,CAAAGTTQETQYF,TRBJ2-5,TRBV6-5,-,-
TGTGCCAGCATCGAATCCGGGGGAGCCGGCGATACGCAGTATTTT,CASIESGGAGDTQYF,TRBJ2-3,TRBV7-9,-,-
TGTGCCAGCAGTGCCGGAGAGGGCTGGGGCTACACCTTC,CASSAGEGWGYTF,TRBJ1-2,TRBV28,-,-
TGCAGTGCAAAGCTAGCTAACGAGCAGTACTTC,CSAKLANEQYF,TRBJ2-7,TRBV20-1,-,-
TGTGCCAGCAGTTTCTATGGAGGGGTCAATCAGCCCCAGCATTTT,CASSFYGGVNQPQHF,TRBJ1-5,TRBV28,-,-
TGTGCCAGCTCACCAAGGACAGGGAGGGGTAACACTGAAGCTTTCTTT,CASSPRTGRGNTEAFF,TRBJ1-1,TRBV18,-,TRBD1
TGCAGCACGGCCGGACAGGGTTTTGGCTACACCTTC,CSTAGQGFGYTF,TRBJ1-2,TRBV29-1,-,TRBD1
TGCAGCGTCTTACTAGCGGATATCTACAATGAGCAGTTCTTC,CSVLLADIYNEQFF,TRBJ2-1,TRBV29-1,-,TRBD2
TGTGCCAGCAGTATAAGCGGGGGCGGGGGAGATACGCAGTATTTT,CASSISGGGGDTQYF,TRBJ2-3,TRBV28,few,TRBD2
TGCGCCAGCAGCCAAGTAGTCCAGGGAATATATGGCTACACCTTC,CASSQVVQGIYGYTF,TRBJ1-2,TRBV4-1,-,-
TGTGCCAGCTCACCGGCGACAAAAACCTACGAGCAGTACTTC,CASSPATKTYEQYF,TRBJ2-7,TRBV18,-,-
TGCAGCGTTGAAGGGAATAGTGGGGACGCAGGCTCTGGAGGGGGCTACACCTTC,CSVEGNSGDAGSGGGYTF,TRBJ1-2,TRBV29-1,-,-
TGCGCCAGCAGACAGGCGAGTAGAAGCCAAGAAGCTTTCTTT,CASRQASRSQEAFF,TRBJ1-1,TRBV10-2,once,-
TGTGCCAGCAGTTACTCAGGGGAAGCCCACCAAGAGACCCAGTACTTC,CASSYSGEAHQETQYF,TRBJ2-5,TRBV6-5,-,-
TGTGCCAGCAGCCCCCCAACAGGGGACGAGCAGTACTTC,CASSPPTGDEQYF,TRBJ2-7,TRBV7-9,-,TRBD1
TGTGCCAGCAGCCGTCTCACAGGCAATGAGCAGTTCTTC,CASSRLTGNEQFF,TRBJ2-1,TRBV6-5,once,-
TGTGCCAGCAGTTCAATTCGACGTCTGGGCAGTGCGAACACCGGGGAGCTGTTTTTT,CASSSIRRLGSANTGELFF,TRBJ2-2,TRBV7-9,-,-
TGCGCCAGCAGCGTGAGCGGGAGGGATGGTGCAGGTGAGCAGTTCTTC,CASSVSGRDGAGEQFF,TRBJ2-1,TRBV5-1,-,TRBD2
TGTGCCAGCAGCCAGGGACACAACTCTGGAAACACCATATATTTT,CASSQGHNSGNTIYF,TRBJ1-3,TRBV4-2,-,-
TGTGCCAGCAGTTTGGCAGGGGGCAAAGGCTACACCTTC,CASSLAGGKGYTF,TRBJ1-2,TRBV28,-,TRBD1
TGTGCCAGTAGCCCTCGGGACAGGGCTAACACTGAAGCTTTCTTT,CASSPRDRANTEAFF,TRBJ1-1,TRBV19,-,TRBD1
TGTGCCAGTAGTACGATTAAGGGAGACGATTCACCCCTCCACTTT,CASSTIKGDDSPLHF,TRBJ1-6,TRBV19,-,-